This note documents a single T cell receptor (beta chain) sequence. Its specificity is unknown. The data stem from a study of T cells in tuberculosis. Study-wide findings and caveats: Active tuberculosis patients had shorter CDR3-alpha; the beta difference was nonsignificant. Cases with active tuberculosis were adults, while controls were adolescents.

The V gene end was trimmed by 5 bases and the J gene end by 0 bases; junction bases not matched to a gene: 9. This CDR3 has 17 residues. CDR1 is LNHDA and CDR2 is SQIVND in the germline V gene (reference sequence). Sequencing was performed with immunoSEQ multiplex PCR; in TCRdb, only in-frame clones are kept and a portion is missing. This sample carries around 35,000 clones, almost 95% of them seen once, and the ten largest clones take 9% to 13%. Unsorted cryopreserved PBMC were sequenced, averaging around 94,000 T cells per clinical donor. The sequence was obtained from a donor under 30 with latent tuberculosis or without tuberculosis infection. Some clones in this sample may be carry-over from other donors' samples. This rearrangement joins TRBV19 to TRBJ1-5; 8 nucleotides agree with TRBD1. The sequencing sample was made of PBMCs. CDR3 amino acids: CASSRITGGYSNQPQHF. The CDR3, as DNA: TGTGCCAGTAGTCGTATCACAGGGGGATATAGCAATCAGCCCCAGCATTTT. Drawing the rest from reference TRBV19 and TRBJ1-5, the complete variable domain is DGGITQSPKYLFRKEGQNVTLSCEQNLNHDAMYWYRQDPGQGLRLIYYSQIVNDFQKGDIAEGYSVSREKKESFPLTVTSAQKNPTAFYLCASSRITGGYSNQPQHFGDGTRLSIL.